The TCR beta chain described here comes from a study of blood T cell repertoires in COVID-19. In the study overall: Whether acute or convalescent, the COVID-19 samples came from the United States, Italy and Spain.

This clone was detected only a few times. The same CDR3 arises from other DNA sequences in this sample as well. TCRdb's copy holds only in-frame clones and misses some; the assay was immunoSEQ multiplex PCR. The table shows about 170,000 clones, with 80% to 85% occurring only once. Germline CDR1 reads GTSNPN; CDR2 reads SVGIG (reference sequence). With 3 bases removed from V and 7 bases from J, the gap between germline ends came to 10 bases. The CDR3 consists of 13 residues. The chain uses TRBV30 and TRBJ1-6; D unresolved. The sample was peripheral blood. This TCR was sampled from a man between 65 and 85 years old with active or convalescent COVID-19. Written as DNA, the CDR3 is TGTGCCTGGAGCGGTACCGGGAATTCACCCCTCCACTTT. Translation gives CAWSGTGNSPLHF.